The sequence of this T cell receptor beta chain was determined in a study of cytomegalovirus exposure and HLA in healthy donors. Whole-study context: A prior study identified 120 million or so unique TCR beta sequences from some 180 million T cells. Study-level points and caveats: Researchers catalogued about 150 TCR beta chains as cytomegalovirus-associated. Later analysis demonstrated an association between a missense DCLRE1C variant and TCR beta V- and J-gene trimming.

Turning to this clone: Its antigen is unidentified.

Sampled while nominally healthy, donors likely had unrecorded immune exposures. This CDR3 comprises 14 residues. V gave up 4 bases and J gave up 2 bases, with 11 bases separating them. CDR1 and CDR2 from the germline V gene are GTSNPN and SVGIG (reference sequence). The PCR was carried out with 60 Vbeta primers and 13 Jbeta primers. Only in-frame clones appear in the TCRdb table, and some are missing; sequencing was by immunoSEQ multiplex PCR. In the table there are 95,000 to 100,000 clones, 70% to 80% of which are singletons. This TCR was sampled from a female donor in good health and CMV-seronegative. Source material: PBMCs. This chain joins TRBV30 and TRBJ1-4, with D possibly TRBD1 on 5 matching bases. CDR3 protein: CAWTNRGTNEKLFF. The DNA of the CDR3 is TGTGCCTGGACAAATCGGGGGACTAATGAAAAACTGTTTTTT.